Shown below are 7 T cell receptor beta chains from a single sample sequenced in a study of blood T cell repertoires in COVID-19. Method: immunoSEQ multiplex PCR; TCRdb's copy keeps in-frame clones and lacks some. This sample has 200,000 to 300,000 clones; about 84% occur once, and the top ten carry more than 2%. Sequencing was carried out using PBMCs or T cells enriched from blood (not recorded which). The receptor source for this set is a woman aged 45-60 years who had recovered from COVID-19.

As DNA, the CDR3 is TGCGCCAGCAGCTTGGGGAAACCTGGGCCGAACTATGGCTACACCTTC. This sequence encodes CASSLGKPGPNYGYTF. The chain links TRBV5-1 to TRBJ1-2; D is ambiguous. Germline loops: CDR1 SGHRS, CDR2 YFSETQ. There are 16 residues in the CDR3. With 0 bases removed from V and 2 bases from J, the gap between germline ends came to 14 bases.

This rearrangement joins TRBV7-8 to TRBJ2-1; 8 bases agree with TRBD2. The CDR3 spans 15 residues. Trimming removed 1 base from V and 6 bases from J; junction bases left unmatched: 5. Germline CDR1 SGHVS, CDR2 FQNEAQ. The CDR3 loop reads CASSLGLAGTNEQFF. For the CDR3, the DNA is TGTGCCAGCAGCTTAGGCCTAGCGGGTACCAATGAGCAGTTCTTC.

The chain carries TRBV9 and TRBJ2-6; 7 nucleotides align to TRBD1. Germline CDR1 SGDLS, CDR2 YYNGEE. This CDR3 is built from 18 residues. J lost 0 bases, V lost 2 bases, and 8 bases had no gene match. The CDR3 region has the DNA TGTGCCAGCAGCGTCTCTACTCGACAGGGCTCTGGGGCCAACGTCCTGACTTTC. Encoded protein: CASSVSTRQGSGANVLTF.

The CDR3 sequence is CASSQAPGETQYF. The CDR3 bases are TGCGCCAGCAGCCAGGCCCCCGGGGAGACCCAGTACTTC. This chain uses TRBV4-3 with TRBJ2-5; D not certain. This CDR3 spans 13 amino acids. Trimming took off 3 bases at V and 5 bases at J, with 10 bases between the two ends. Germline-derived CDR1 and CDR2 are LGHNA and YSLEER.

The chain joins TRBV6-5 to TRBJ2-6; D is possibly TRBD1 (5 bases). V dropped 6 bases and J dropped 0 bases, with 9 bases sitting between them. From germline, CDR1 is MNHEY and CDR2 SVGAGI. The CDR3 consists of 15 residues. CDR3 sequence reads: CASRAQGSGANVLTF. The CDR3 region has the DNA TGTGCCAGCAGGGCGCAGGGCTCTGGGGCCAACGTCCTGACTTTC.

The chain uses TRBV6-2 or TRBV6-3 and TRBJ2-7; D not resolved. V was clipped by 0 bases and J by 6 bases, with 6 bases between them. Germline-derived CDR1 and CDR2 are MNHEY and SVGEGT. The CDR3 totals 12 residues. CDR3 sequence reads: CASSYSKLEQYF. The CDR3 DNA follows: TGTGCCAGCAGTTACTCGAAACTCGAGCAGTACTTC.

The chain employs TRBV28 and TRBJ1-1; a possible D gene is TRBD1 (6 bases). Germline lookup yields CDR1 MDHEN and CDR2 SYDVKM. Deletions cut 6 bases from V and 5 bases from J, with 16 bases between. The CDR3 covers 14 residues. DNA of the CDR3: TGTGCCAGCAGAAAGTCCCGACAGGAGACTGAAGCTTTCTTT. Translated, it gives CASRKSRQETEAFF.